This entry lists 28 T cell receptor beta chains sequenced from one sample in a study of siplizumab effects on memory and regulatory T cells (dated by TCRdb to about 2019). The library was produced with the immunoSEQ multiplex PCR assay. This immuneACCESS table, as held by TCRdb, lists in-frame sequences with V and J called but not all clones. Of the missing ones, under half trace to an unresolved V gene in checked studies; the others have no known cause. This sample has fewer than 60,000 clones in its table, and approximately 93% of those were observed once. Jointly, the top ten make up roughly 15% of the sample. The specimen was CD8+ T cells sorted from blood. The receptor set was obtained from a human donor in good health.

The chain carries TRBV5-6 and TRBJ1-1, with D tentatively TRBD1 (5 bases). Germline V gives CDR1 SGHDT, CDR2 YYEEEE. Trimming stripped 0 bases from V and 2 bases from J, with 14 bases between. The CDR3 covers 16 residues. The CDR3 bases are TGTGCCAGCAGCTTGGCCCTTGAGGGGAGAAACACTGAAGCTTTCTTT. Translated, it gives CASSLALEGRNTEAFF. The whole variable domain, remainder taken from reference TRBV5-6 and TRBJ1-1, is DAGVTQSPTHLIKTRGQQVTLRCSPKSGHDTVSWYQQALGQGPQFIFQYYEEEERQRGNFPDRFSGHQFPNYSSELNVNALLLGDSALYLCASSLALEGRNTEAFFGQGTRLTVV.

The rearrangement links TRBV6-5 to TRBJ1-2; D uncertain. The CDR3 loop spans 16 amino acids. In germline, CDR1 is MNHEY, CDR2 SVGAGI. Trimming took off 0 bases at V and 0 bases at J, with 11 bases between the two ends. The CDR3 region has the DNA TGTGCCAGCAGTTACTCGTTGGCGAAAGCTAACTATGGCTACACCTTC. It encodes CASSYSLAKANYGYTF.

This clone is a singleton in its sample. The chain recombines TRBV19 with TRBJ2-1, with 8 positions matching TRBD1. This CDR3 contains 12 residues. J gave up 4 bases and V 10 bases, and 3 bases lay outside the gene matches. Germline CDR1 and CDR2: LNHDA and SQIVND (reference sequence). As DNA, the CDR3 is TGTGCCACCCGACAGGGGTACAATGAGCAGTTCTTC. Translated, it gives CATRQGYNEQFF. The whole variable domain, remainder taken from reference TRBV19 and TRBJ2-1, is DGGITQSPKYLFRKEGQNVTLSCEQNLNHDAMYWYRQDPGQGLRLIYYSQIVNDFQKGDIAEGYSVSREKKESFPLTVTSAQKNPTAFYLCATRQGYNEQFFGPGTRLTVL.

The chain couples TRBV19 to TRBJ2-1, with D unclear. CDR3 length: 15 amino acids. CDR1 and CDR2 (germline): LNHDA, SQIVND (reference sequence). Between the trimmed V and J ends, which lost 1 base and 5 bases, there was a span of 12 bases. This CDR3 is CASSIGPLEHNEQFF. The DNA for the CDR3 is TGTGCCAGTAGTATAGGACCCCTAGAACACAATGAGCAGTTCTTC.

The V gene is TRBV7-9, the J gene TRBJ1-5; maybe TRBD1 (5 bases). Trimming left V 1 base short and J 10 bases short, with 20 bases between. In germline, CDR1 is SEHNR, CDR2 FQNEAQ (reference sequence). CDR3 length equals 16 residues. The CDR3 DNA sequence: TGTGCCAGCAGCTTAGGACAGCGGGAGGGGACGGGACCCCAGCATTTT. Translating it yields CASSLGQREGTGPQHF.

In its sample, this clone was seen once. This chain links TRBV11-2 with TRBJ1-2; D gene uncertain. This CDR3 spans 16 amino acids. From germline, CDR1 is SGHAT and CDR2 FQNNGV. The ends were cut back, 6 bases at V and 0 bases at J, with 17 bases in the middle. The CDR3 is CASSTTEKIANYGYTF. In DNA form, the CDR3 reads TGTGCCAGCAGTACCACAGAGAAGATAGCTAACTATGGCTACACCTTC.

This CDR3 is CASSLESGLAGEETQYF. For the CDR3, the DNA is TGCGCCAGCAGCTTGGAATCGGGGCTAGCGGGAGAAGAGACCCAGTACTTC. V usage is TRBV5-1 and J usage is TRBJ2-5, with 10 nucleotides matching TRBD2. The CDR3 extends over 17 amino acids. Germline V gene sequence: CDR1 SGHRS, CDR2 YFSETQ. The junction had 8 bases not matched to a gene; V was cut back by 0 bases and J by 3 bases. The full variable domain, with the rest looked up from reference TRBV5-1 and TRBJ2-5, is KAGVTQTPRYLIKTRGQQVTLSCSPISGHRSVSWYQQTPGQGLQFLFEYFSETQRNKGNFPGRFSGRQFSNSRSEMNVSTLELGDSALYLCASSLESGLAGEETQYFGPGTRLLVL.

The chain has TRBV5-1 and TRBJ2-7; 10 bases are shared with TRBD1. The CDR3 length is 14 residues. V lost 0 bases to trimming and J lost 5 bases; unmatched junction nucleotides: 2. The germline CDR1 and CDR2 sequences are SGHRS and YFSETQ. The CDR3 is CASSLEGTGDEQYF. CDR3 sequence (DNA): TGCGCCAGCAGCTTGGAAGGGACAGGGGACGAGCAGTACTTC.

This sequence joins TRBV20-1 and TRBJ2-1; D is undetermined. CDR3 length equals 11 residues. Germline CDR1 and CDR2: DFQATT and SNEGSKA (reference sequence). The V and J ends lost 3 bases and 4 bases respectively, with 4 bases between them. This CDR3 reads CSARLYNEQFF. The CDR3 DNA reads TGCAGTGCTAGGCTGTACAATGAGCAGTTCTTC.

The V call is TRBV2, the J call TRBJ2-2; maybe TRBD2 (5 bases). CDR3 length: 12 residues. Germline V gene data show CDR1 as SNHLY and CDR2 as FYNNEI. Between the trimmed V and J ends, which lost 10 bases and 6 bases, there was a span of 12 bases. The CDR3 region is CAIRGGPGELFF. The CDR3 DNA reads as TGTGCCATCAGAGGAGGACCCGGGGAGCTGTTTTTT.

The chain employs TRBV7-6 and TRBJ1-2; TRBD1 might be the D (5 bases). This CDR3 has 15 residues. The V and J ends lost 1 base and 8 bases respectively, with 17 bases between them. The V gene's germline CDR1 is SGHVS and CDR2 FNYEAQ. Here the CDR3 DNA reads TGTGCCAGCAGCTTAGAACGGGGGACTCAGGCGGGCTACACCTTC. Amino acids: CASSLERGTQAGYTF.

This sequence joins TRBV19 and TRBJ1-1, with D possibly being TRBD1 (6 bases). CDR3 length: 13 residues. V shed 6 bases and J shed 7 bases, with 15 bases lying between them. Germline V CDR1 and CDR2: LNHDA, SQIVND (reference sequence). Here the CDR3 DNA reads TGTGCCAGTAGGGGGCAGGGGTTCGGTGAAGCTTTCTTT. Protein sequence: CASRGQGFGEAFF.

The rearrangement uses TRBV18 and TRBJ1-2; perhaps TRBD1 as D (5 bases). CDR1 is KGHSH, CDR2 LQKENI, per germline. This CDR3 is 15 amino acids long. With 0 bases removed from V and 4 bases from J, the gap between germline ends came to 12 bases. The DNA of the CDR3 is TGTGCCAGCTCACCACCGAAGGGGTCGGCCTATGGCTACACCTTC. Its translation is CASSPPKGSAYGYTF.

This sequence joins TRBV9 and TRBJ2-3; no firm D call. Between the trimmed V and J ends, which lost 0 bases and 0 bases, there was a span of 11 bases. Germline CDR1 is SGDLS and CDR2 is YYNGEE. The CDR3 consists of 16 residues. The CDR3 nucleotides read TGTGCCAGCAGCGTAGAGGGTGGTCGTAGCACAGATACGCAGTATTTT. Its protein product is CASSVEGGRSTDTQYF.

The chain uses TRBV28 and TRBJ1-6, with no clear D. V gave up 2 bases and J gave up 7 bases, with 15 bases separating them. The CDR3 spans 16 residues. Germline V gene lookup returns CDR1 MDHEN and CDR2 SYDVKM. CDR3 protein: CASSLRAGINNSPLHF. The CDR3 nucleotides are TGTGCCAGCAGTTTAAGGGCCGGGATTAACAATTCACCCCTCCACTTT.

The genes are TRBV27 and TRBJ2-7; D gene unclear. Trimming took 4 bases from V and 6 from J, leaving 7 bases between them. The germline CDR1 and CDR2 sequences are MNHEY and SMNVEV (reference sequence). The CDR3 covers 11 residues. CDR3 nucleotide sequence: TGTGCCAGCAGTTATCTCTCCGAGCAGTACTTC. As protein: CASSYLSEQYF.

The CDR3 nucleotides are TGTGCCAGCAGCTTGAGGACAGACTACGAGCAGTACTTC. This gives the protein CASSLRTDYEQYF. The chain joins TRBV7-9 to TRBJ2-7; TRBD1 might be the D (6 bases). V was pared by 3 bases and J by 3 bases, with 9 bases between. This CDR3 is 13 amino acids long. CDR1 and CDR2 from the germline V gene are SEHNR and FQNEAQ (reference sequence).

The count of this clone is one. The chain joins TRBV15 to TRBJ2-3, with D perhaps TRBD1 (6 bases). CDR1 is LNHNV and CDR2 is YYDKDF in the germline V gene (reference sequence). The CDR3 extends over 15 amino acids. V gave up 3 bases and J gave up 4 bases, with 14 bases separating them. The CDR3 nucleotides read TGTGCCACCAGCAGTGGACAGAGTAAGGCAGATACGCAGTATTTT. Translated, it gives CATSSGQSKADTQYF.

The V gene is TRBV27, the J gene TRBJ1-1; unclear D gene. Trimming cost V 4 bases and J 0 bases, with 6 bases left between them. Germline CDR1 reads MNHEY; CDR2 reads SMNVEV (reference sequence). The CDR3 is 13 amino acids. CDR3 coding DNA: TGTGCCAGCAGTTCTTCCATGAACACTGAAGCTTTCTTT. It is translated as CASSSSMNTEAFF.

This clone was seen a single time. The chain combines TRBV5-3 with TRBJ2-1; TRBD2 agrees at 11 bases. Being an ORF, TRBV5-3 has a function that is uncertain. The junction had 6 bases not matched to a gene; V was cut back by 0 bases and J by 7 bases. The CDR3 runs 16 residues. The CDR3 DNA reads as TGTGCCAGAAGCTTGGAGGGGTCTAGCGGGAGGAATGAGCAGTTCTTC. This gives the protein CARSLEGSSGRNEQFF.

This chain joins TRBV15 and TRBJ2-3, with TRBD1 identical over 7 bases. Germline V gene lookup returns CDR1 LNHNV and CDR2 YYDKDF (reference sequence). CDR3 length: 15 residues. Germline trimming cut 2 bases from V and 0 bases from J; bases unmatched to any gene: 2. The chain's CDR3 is CATSRKGASTDTQYF. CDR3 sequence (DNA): TGTGCCACCAGCAGAAAGGGGGCTAGCACAGATACGCAGTATTTT.

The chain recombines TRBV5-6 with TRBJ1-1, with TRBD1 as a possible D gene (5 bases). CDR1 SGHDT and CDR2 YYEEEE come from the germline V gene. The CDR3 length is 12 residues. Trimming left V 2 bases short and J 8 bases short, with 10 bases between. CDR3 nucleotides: TGTGCCAGCAGCTTCGGTGGGGGAGAAGCTTTCTTT. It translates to CASSFGGGEAFF.

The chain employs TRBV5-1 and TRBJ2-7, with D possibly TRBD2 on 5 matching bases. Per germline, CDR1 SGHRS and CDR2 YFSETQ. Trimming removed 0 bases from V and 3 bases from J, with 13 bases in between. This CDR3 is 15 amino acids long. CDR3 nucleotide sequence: TGCGCCAGCAGCTTGGAGGCAGGAGGTTACTACGAGCAGTACTTC. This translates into CASSLEAGGYYEQYF. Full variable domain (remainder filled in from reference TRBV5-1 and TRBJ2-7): KAGVTQTPRYLIKTRGQQVTLSCSPISGHRSVSWYQQTPGQGLQFLFEYFSETQRNKGNFPGRFSGRQFSNSRSEMNVSTLELGDSALYLCASSLEAGGYYEQYFGPGTRLTVT.

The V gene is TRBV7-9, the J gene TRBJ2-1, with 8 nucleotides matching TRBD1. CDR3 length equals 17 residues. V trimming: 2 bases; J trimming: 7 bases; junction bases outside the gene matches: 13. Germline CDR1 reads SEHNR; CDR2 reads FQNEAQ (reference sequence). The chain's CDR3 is CASSLNIAGGRMNEQFF. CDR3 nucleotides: TGTGCCAGCAGCTTAAACATAGCAGGGGGCAGGATGAATGAGCAGTTCTTC.

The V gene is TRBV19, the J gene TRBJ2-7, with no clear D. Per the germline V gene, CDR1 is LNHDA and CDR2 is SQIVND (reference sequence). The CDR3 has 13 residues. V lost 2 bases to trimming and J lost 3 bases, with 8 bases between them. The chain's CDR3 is CASSIHPNYEQYF. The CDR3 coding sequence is TGTGCCAGTAGTATACATCCAAACTACGAGCAGTACTTC.

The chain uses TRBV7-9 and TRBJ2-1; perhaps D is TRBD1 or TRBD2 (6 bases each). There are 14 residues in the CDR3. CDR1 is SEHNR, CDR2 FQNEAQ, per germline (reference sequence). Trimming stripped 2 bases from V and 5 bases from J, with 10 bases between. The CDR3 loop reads CASSLTRGDNEQFF. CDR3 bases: TGTGCCAGCAGCTTAACGAGGGGGGACAATGAGCAGTTCTTC. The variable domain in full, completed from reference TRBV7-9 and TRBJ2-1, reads DTGVSQNPRHKITKRGQNVTFRCDPISEHNRLYWYRQTLGQGPEFLTYFQNEAQLEKSRLLSDRFSAERPKGSFSTLEIQRTEQGDSAMYLCASSLTRGDNEQFFGPGTRLTVL.

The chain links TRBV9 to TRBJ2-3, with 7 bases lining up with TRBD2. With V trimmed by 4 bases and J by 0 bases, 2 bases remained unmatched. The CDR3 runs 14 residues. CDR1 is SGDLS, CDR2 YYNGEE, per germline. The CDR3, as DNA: TGTGCCAGCAGCAGTAGCGGGAGCACAGATACGCAGTATTTT. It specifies CASSSSGSTDTQYF. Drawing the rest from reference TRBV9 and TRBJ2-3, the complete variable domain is DSGVTQTPKHLITATGQRVTLRCSPRSGDLSVYWYQQSLDQGLQFLIQYYNGEERAKGNILERFSAQQFPDLHSELNLSSLELGDSALYFCASSSSGSTDTQYFGPGTRLTVL.

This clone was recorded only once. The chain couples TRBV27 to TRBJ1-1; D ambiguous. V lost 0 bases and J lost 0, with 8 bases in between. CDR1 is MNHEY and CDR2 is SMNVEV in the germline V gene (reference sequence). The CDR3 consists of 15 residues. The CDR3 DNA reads TGTGCCAGCAGTTTATCAGCCTCCTTGAACACTGAAGCTTTCTTT. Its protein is CASSLSASLNTEAFF.